A selection of T cell receptor beta chains follows, all from one sample in a study of blood T cells in healthy people across ages. Using its own MiXCR run on the 5' RACE reads, TCRdb lists one record per CDR3 protein. The data contain 600,000 to 850,000 distinct CDR3 sequences, 40% to 45% of them singletons. Sequenced sample: blood. The origin of the receptors is a woman aged 60 to 75 in good health. Both conserved end residues are part of each CDR3. Each record gives: D gene, V gene, clone size, J gene, CDR3 protein, CDR3 DNA. A D gene is named only where the DNA matches it firmly. Clone size, where shown, is once, few, many, or a class for clones that have expanded.

NA,TRBV7-2,NA,TRBJ2-7,CASSFGTQSYEQYF,TGTGCCAGCAGCTTTGGGACCCAGTCCTACGAGCAGTACTTC
TRBD2,TRBV20-1,few,TRBJ2-7,CSATALAGIPYEQYF,TGCAGTGCTACCGCATTAGCGGGGATTCCCTACGAGCAGTACTTC
NA,TRBV3-1,many,TRBJ2-3,CASSQERDEPTDTQYF,TGTGCCAGCAGCCAAGAACGGGACGAGCCCACAGATACGCAGTATTTT
NA,TRBV10-3,NA,TRBJ2-5,CAISEGEETQYF,TGTGCCATCAGTGAGGGGGAAGAGACCCAGTACTTC
TRBD2,TRBV5-1,NA,TRBJ2-1,CASSLEGLVDNNEQFF,TGCGCCAGCAGCTTGGAAGGACTAGTGGATAACAATGAGCAGTTCTTC
NA,TRBV29-1,many,TRBJ2-1,CSVVGRLSSYNEQFF,TGCAGCGTTGTGGGCAGGTTAAGCTCCTACAATGAGCAGTTCTTC
NA,TRBV20-1,many,TRBJ2-5,CSARDMEGLETQYF,TGCAGTGCTAGAGATATGGAGGGGCTGGAGACCCAGTACTTC
TRBD1,TRBV20-1,few,TRBJ2-5,CSARRQGLETQYF,TGCAGTGCTAGACGACAGGGGCTGGAGACCCAGTACTTC
TRBD1,TRBV20-1,few,TRBJ1-2,CSARDDRGHYGYTF,TGCAGTGCTAGAGATGACAGGGGCCACTATGGCTACACCTTC
NA,TRBV7-2,NA,TRBJ2-1,CASSLEQGYEQFF,TGTGCCAGCAGCTTGGAACAGGGATATGAGCAGTTCTTC
NA,TRBV3-1,NA,TRBJ2-7,CASSRMASANEQYF,TGTGCCAGCAGTCGGATGGCTAGCGCCAACGAGCAGTACTTC
NA,TRBV5-1,few,TRBJ2-5,CASSLPSDQETQYF,TGCGCCAGCAGCTTACCTAGCGACCAAGAGACCCAGTACTTC
TRBD1,TRBV6-6,NA,TRBJ1-5,CASSYSTGGSNQPQHF,TGTGCCAGCAGTTACTCGACAGGGGGGAGCAATCAGCCCCAGCATTTT
TRBD2,TRBV9,few,TRBJ2-1,CASSVVTSGSSYNEQFF,TGTGCCAGCAGCGTTGTTACTAGCGGGAGTTCCTACAATGAGCAGTTCTTC
TRBD2,TRBV29-1,NA,TRBJ2-7,CSVDGGRYYEQYF,TGCAGCGTTGACGGCGGGAGATACTACGAGCAGTACTTC
TRBD2,TRBV20-1,NA,TRBJ2-7,CSASQLASYEQYF,TGCAGTGCTTCTCAACTAGCGTCCTACGAGCAGTACTTC